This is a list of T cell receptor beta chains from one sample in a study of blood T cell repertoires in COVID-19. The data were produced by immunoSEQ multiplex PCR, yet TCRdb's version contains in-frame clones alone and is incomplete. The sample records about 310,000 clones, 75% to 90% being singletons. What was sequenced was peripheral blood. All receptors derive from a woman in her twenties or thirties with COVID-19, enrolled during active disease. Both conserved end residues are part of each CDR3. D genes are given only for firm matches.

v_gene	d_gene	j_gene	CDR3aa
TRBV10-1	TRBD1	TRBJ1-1	CASRGQPDTEAFF
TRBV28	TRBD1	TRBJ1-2	CASSLSGLTGGHNYGYTF
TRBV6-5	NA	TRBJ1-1	CASSRGSAEAFF
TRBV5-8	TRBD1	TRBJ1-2	CASSLVFGLWEGTGLYGYTF
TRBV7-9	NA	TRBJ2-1	CASSLLNSYNEQFF
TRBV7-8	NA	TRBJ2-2	CASSLRSGELFF
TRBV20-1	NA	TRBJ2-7	CSARDLEEVYF
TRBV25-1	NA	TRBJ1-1	CASSNAWDSGEAFF
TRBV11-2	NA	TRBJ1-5	CASSLEQGGSNQPQHF
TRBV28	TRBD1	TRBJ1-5	CASRGQGDNQPQHF
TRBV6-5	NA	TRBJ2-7	CASSYSDGSGYEQYF
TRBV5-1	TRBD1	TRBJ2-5	CASSLGGQGVWETQYF
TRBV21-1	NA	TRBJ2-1	CASSKALFHSGREGEFF
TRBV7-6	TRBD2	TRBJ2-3	CASSLSGGVEDTQYF
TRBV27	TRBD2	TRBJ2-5	CASQRTRQETQYF
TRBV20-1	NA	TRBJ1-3	CSASDRLAGFSGNTIYF
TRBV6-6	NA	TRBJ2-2	CASFEFPNTGELFF
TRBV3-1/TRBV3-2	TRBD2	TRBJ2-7	CASSQGPSGLAAYEQYF
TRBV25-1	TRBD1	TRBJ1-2	CASSNTGGQGYTF
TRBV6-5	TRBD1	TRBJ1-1	CASSWAGGDTEAFF